Following are 4 T cell receptor beta chains from one sample sequenced in a study of T cells in Graves' hyperthyroidism and ophthalmopathy. Authors of the study amplified TCR beta CDR3 regions from RNA transcripts. The HTBI primer set was used in a first-round RT-PCR of the TCR CDR3. TCRdb re-called the multiplex PCR reads through MiXCR, storing one row per CDR3 protein. The table includes over 650,000 distinct CDR3 sequences, about 16% detected once. The sequenced sample was blood. These receptors originate from a man younger than 35 with Graves' hyperthyroidism.

This clonotype was counted a few times. The chain uses TRBV28 and TRBJ2-1; D is perhaps TRBD2 (5 bases). The CDR3 is 14 amino acids. The germline V and J ends were trimmed by 1 base and 10 bases, with 14 bases remaining between them. In germline, CDR1 is MDHEN, CDR2 SYDVKM. The CDR3 nucleotides read TGTGCCAGCAGTTTATCCAAAAGTAGAGGGGAGCAGTTCTTC. This encodes CASSLSKSRGEQFF.

This clonotype has more than one count but fewer than ten. The chain has TRBV3-2 and TRBJ2-7. TRBV3-2 is assigned pseudogene status. The CDR3 runs 16 residues. DNA of the CDR3: TGTGCCAGCAGCCAAGAACGGCCGGACAGCTCCTACGAGCAGTACTTC. Translation gives CASSQERPDSSYEQYF.

The V and J genes are TRBV20-1 and TRBJ2-4, with TRBD2 identical over 7 bases. This CDR3 region has 13 residues. Trimming removed 5 bases from V and 7 bases from J; junction bases left unmatched: 8. Germline V gene data show CDR1 as DFQATT and CDR2 as SNEGSKA (reference sequence). The CDR3 region is CSAPAGDWNIQYF. The CDR3 bases are TGCAGTGCTCCTGCGGGAGATTGGAACATTCAGTACTTC.

This clonotype was observed many times. The V call is TRBV2, the J call TRBJ2-3, with unresolved D. From germline, CDR1 is SNHLY and CDR2 FYNNEI. The CDR3 consists of 12 residues. V gave up 6 bases and J gave up 3 bases, with 7 bases separating them. The CDR3 loop is CASRLITDTQYF. CDR3 sequence (DNA): TGTGCCAGCAGACTCATAACAGATACGCAGTATTTT.